Each of the 10 T cell receptor beta chains below was sequenced from the same sample in a study of T-cell memory formation after mild COVID-19. Via MiXCR, TCRdb re-called the 5' RACE reads, giving one row per CDR3 protein. The sample consists of about 210,000 distinct CDR3 sequences, around 25% of them appearing once. The sequencing sample was made of PBMCs or a T cell subset sorted from them (not recorded which). The source is an adult woman who had mild COVID-19 (a few samples of this study predate the infection). Cell type and time point are not known.

V usage is TRBV7-9 and J usage is TRBJ2-7; TRBD2 might be the D (5 bases). The CDR3 runs to 16 residues. Trimming pared 6 bases from V and 6 bases from J, leaving 24 bases between. Germline CDR1 is SEHNR and CDR2 is FQNEAQ (reference sequence). The CDR3 sequence: CASRPLLEGPALEQYF. In DNA, the CDR3 is TGTGCCAGCAGACCCCTCCTTGAGGGCCCAGCGCTCGAGCAGTACTTC. Supplemented by reference TRBV7-9 and TRBJ2-7, the full variable domain reads DTGVSQNPRHKITKRGQNVTFRCDPISEHNRLYWYRQTLGQGPEFLTYFQNEAQLEKSRLLSDRFSAERPKGSFSTLEIQRTEQGDSAMYLCASRPLLEGPALEQYFGPGTRLTVT.

The chain employs TRBV6-5 and TRBJ1-2, with D hard to call. Per the germline V gene, CDR1 is MNHEY and CDR2 is SVGAGI. This CDR3 contains 12 residues. V was clipped by 0 bases and J by 7 bases, with 6 bases between them. CDR3 region: CASSYSGGGYTF. The DNA for the CDR3 is TGTGCCAGCAGTTACTCCGGAGGTGGCTACACCTTC.

The chain carries TRBV29-1 and TRBJ1-2; 8 positions agree with TRBD1. V dropped 7 bases and J dropped 8; count of bases not matched to a gene: 6. In germline, CDR1 is SQVTM, CDR2 ANQGSEA. The CDR3 totals 11 residues. The CDR3 nucleotides read TGCAGCGCAAGGACAGGGTGGGGCTACACCTTC. It encodes CSARTGWGYTF. Full variable domain (rest looked up from reference TRBV29-1 and TRBJ1-2): SAVISQKPSRDICQRGTSLTIQCQVDSQVTMMFWYRQQPGQSLTLIATANQGSEATYESGFVIDKFPISRPNLTFSTLTVSNMSPEDSSIYLCSARTGWGYTFGSGTRLTVV.

J is TRBJ1-1 and V is TRBV7-6, with D unclear. Trimming shortened V by 1 base and J by 4 bases, and 10 bases separated the two germline ends. The CDR3 spans 14 residues. Germline V CDR1 and CDR2: SGHVS, FNYEAQ. The CDR3 loop reads CASSLDGVSTEAFF. The CDR3 DNA reads as TGTGCCAGCAGCTTAGACGGGGTGTCCACTGAAGCTTTCTTT. Combining the CDR3 with reference TRBV7-6 and TRBJ1-1 gives the whole variable domain GAGVSQSPRYKVTKRGQDVALRCDPISGHVSLYWYRQALGQGPEFLTYFNYEAQQDKSGLPNDRFSAERPEGSISTLTIQRTEQRDSAMYRCASSLDGVSTEAFFGQGTRLTVV.

The V and J genes are TRBV7-3 and TRBJ2-1, with TRBD2 identical over 8 bases. CDR1 is SGHTA, CDR2 FQGTGA, per germline. This CDR3 contains 15 residues. The junction had 8 bases not matched to a gene; V was cut back by 4 bases and J by 6 bases. The CDR3 DNA sequence: TGTGCCAGCAGCTCGGCCGGGACTAGAGGCAATGAGCAGTTCTTC. It is translated as CASSSAGTRGNEQFF.

The chain uses TRBV11-1 and TRBJ2-7, with TRBD1 as a possible D gene (5 bases). The V and J ends lost 8 bases and 3 bases respectively, with 14 bases between them. This CDR3 has 13 amino acids. The germline CDR1 and CDR2 sequences are SGHAT and FQDESV (reference sequence). The CDR3: CASGLGVDYEQYF. Written as DNA, the CDR3 is TGTGCCAGCGGTCTAGGGGTCGACTACGAGCAGTACTTC.

There are a few counts of this clonotype. In DNA form, the CDR3 reads TGTGCCAGCAGCTTTGGCGGTCGGCAAGTTATAGCCAAAAACATTCAGTACTTC. Protein product: CASSFGGRQVIAKNIQYF. The chain carries TRBV21-1 and TRBJ2-4. TRBV21-1 is shown as a pseudogene. This CDR3 is built from 18 residues.

V and J are TRBV14 and TRBJ2-1, with 8 bases matching TRBD2. Germline V gene sequence: CDR1 SGHDN, CDR2 FVKESK. V dropped 4 bases and J dropped 4; count of bases not matched to a gene: 9. The CDR3 sequence is 16 residues long. This chain's CDR3 is CASSPLGTSVYNEQFF. Written as DNA, the CDR3 is TGTGCCAGCAGCCCTCTAGGGACTAGTGTTTACAATGAGCAGTTCTTC.

The chain is built from TRBV7-9 and TRBJ2-7; TRBD2 matches 8 bases. Germline V lookup: CDR1 SEHNR, CDR2 FQNEAQ (reference sequence). V gave up 0 bases and J gave up 2 bases; unmatched junction bases: 3. The CDR3 consists of 15 residues. The CDR3 loop is CASSLATSETYEQYF. The DNA for the CDR3 is TGTGCCAGCAGCTTAGCGACTAGCGAGACCTACGAGCAGTACTTC. Complete variable domain (other parts from reference TRBV7-9 and TRBJ2-7): DTGVSQNPRHKITKRGQNVTFRCDPISEHNRLYWYRQTLGQGPEFLTYFQNEAQLEKSRLLSDRFSAERPKGSFSTLEIQRTEQGDSAMYLCASSLATSETYEQYFGPGTRLTVT.

This chain connects TRBV7-9 to TRBJ2-3; no firm D call. Germline-derived CDR1 and CDR2 are SEHNR and FQNEAQ (reference sequence). The CDR3 has 12 residues. Trimming removed 3 bases at V and 4 bases at J, with 5 bases between. Written as DNA, the CDR3 is TGTGCCAGCAGCTTGCTTTCAGATACGCAGTATTTT. This codes for CASSLLSDTQYF.